The clone carrying this T cell receptor (beta chain) was recorded a few times. The target antigen is unknown. The data belong to a study of T-cell memory formation after mild COVID-19. Overall study: Among the donors, TCR clusters were largely specific to each donor.

Constant-segment primers were used for 5'RACE, and the resulting TCR alpha and TCR beta cDNA libraries carried sample barcodes and UMIs. MiXCR was run by TCRdb on the 5' RACE reads, yielding one entry per CDR3 protein. In the table there are about 600,000 distinct CDR3 sequences, approximately 21% of which are singletons. Notes on the study in general: Certain responding clones were present in pre-infection memory, suggesting participation of cross-reactive memory.

The sequencing sample was made of PBMCs or a T cell subset sorted from them (not recorded which). The source of this sequence is an adult woman who had mild COVID-19 (a few samples of this study predate the infection). Cell type and time point are not known.

The CDR3 spells CASTDAGARNTEAFF. The CDR3 DNA reads TGTGCCAGCACCGACGCGGGGGCTCGGAACACTGAAGCTTTCTTT. The chain employs TRBV6-5 and TRBJ1-1, with TRBD1 as a possible D gene (6 bases). This CDR3 has 15 residues. CDR1 MNHEY and CDR2 SVGAGI come from the germline V gene. V shed 7 bases and J shed 1 base, with 16 bases lying between them.